The entry below gives a single T cell receptor (beta chain) sequence along with its context. Its antigen is still unknown. This sample is part of a study of T cells in localized non-small cell lung cancer. General observations from the study: Among the tissues sampled, uninvolved adjacent lung had the highest T cell clonality, above tumor. As only one tumor region underwent sequencing, heterogeneity remains possible. Detection in adjacent lung was observed for a median 57 of the top 100 tumor clones.

The germline V gene encodes CDR1 SNHLY and CDR2 FYNNEI. The CDR3 has 15 amino acids. Trimming cost V 4 bases and J 10 bases, with 20 bases left between them. Produced via immunoSEQ multiplex PCR; TCRdb's table is partial and in-frame only. The table has about 25,000 clones, roughly 90% seen once; the top ten hold approximately 2.9%. This material consisted of peripheral blood, taken before any cancer treatment. The chain uses TRBV2 and TRBJ2-1; D might be TRBD2 (6 bases). This TCR was recovered from a woman aged 35 to 69 with stage I lung adenocarcinoma. CDR3 sequence reads: CASSVILAPRGEQFF. The CDR3 coding sequence is TGTGCCAGCAGTGTGATTCTAGCCCCGCGGGGCGAGCAGTTCTTC.